This T cell receptor (beta chain) stems from a study of T cells in Graves' hyperthyroidism and ophthalmopathy. This clonotype came up a few times. Template material for amplifying TCR beta CDR3 regions consisted of RNA transcripts. HTBI primers were employed in a first-round RT-PCR of the TCR CDR3. TCRdb re-analysed the multiplex PCR reads in MiXCR, keeping a single row per CDR3 protein. Among about 600,000 distinct CDR3 sequences listed, about a sixth were seen once. This receptor was taken from a woman aged 40 to 50 with Graves' ophthalmopathy. Input material: blood.

The DNA of the CDR3 is TGTGCCAGCACCGTTACACCCTCTGGGGCCAACGTCCTGACTTTC. Protein: CASTVTPSGANVLTF. The chain has TRBV9 and TRBJ2-6; D is uncertain. CDR1 SGDLS and CDR2 YYNGEE come from the germline V gene. V lost 6 bases and J 0 bases, leaving 10 bases between the germline ends. This CDR3 region has 15 residues. Based on the CDR3 plus reference TRBV9 and TRBJ2-6, the full variable domain is DSGVTQTPKHLITATGQRVTLRCSPRSGDLSVYWYQQSLDQGLQFLIQYYNGEERAKGNILERFSAQQFPDLHSELNLSSLELGDSALYFCASTVTPSGANVLTFGAGSRLTVL.